This entry lists 20 T cell receptor beta chains sequenced from one sample in a study of CD8+CD57+ T cells in acquired aplastic anemia. Genomic DNA templated the TCR beta VDJ and CDR3 profiling. TCRdb called the reads again in MiXCR, with one record for every CDR3 protein. Of tens of thousands of distinct CDR3 sequences in the sample, about 77% are singletons; the top ten hold approximately 22%. Sample: sorted CD4+, CD8+, or CD8+CD57+ T cells (not recorded which) from PBMCs. These receptor sequences come from a human donor in good health, serving as a control.

The chain employs TRBV29-1 and TRBJ1-2; TRBD1 aligns across 9 bases. The CDR3 contains 15 residues. The germline CDR1 and CDR2 sequences are SQVTM and ANQGSEA. Trimming at V came to 5 bases and at J to 1 base, leaving 8 bases not matched to a gene. The CDR3 loop reads CSVPPGQGLNYGYTF. The CDR3 DNA follows: TGCAGCGTTCCCCCGGGACAGGGCCTTAACTATGGCTACACCTTC.

This rearrangement joins TRBV11-2 to TRBJ1-2; a possible D gene is TRBD1 (5 bases). Germline V gives CDR1 SGHAT, CDR2 FQNNGV. The CDR3 runs to 15 residues. Between the trimmed V and J ends, which lost 9 bases and 0 bases, there was a span of 17 bases. This chain's CDR3 is CASQTVAGSNYGYTF. The CDR3 coding sequence is TGTGCCAGTCAAACAGTTGCAGGGTCTAACTATGGCTACACCTTC.

In this sample, this clonotype turned up a few times. This chain uses TRBV19 with TRBJ2-7; TRBD1 matches 10 bases. The V segment lost 3 bases and the J segment 5 bases; nucleotides outside the gene matches: 1. Germline CDR1 LNHDA, CDR2 SQIVND (reference sequence). This CDR3 has 13 amino acids. For the CDR3, the DNA is TGTGCCAGTAGTATGGGACAGGGGAACGAGCAGTACTTC. Its protein product is CASSMGQGNEQYF.

This chain joins TRBV24-1 and TRBJ2-7; no clear D gene. Looked up from germline, CDR1 is KGHDR and CDR2 is SFDVKD. The CDR3 runs to 13 residues. Trimming cost V 9 bases and J 2 bases, with 13 bases left between them. CDR3 in amino acids: CATCVWCTYEQYF. The CDR3 nucleotides are TGTGCCACCTGTGTATGGTGCACCTACGAGCAGTACTTC.

The J gene is TRBJ2-1, the V gene TRBV20-1; D remains unclear. The V end was cut by 4 bases, the J end by 2 bases, with 15 bases between. Looked up from germline, CDR1 is DFQATT and CDR2 is SNEGSKA (reference sequence). The CDR3 runs 15 residues. The CDR3 bases are TGCAGTGCTATAGTCGGGCTAGTACCCTACAATGAGCAGTTCTTC. Residues: CSAIVGLVPYNEQFF.

The chain combines TRBV12-3 or TRBV12-4 with TRBJ1-1, with no clear D. The V end was cut by 1 base, the J end by 1 base, with 7 bases between. This CDR3 spans 14 amino acids. The chain's CDR3 is CASSLGLTNTEAFF. DNA of the CDR3: TGTGCCAGCAGTTTAGGCCTGACGAACACTGAAGCTTTCTTT.

This chain links TRBV12-3 or TRBV12-4 with TRBJ2-7; 8 bases match TRBD1. J gave up 5 bases and V 4 bases, and 4 bases lay outside the gene matches. The CDR3 is made up of 13 amino acids. The CDR3 coding sequence is TGTGCCAGCAGTTACAGGGGGAACGACGAGCAGTACTTC. Its protein is CASSYRGNDEQYF.

V gene TRBV5-3 combines with J gene TRBJ2-2; TRBD1 might be the D (5 bases). TRBV5-3 is sorted into the ORF group, with uncertain function. With 8 bases removed from V and 7 bases from J, the gap between germline ends came to 21 bases. CDR3 length: 15 amino acids. In DNA, the CDR3 is TGTGCCAGTATACCTCAGGGCCGTCTTGACGGGGAGCTGTTTTTT. The encoded protein is CASIPQGRLDGELFF.

This clonotype was observed once. The chain has TRBV10-2 and TRBJ2-6; tentative D call: TRBD2 (6 bases). The germline gives CDR1 WSHSY, CDR2 SAAADI. V shed 7 bases and J shed 4 bases, with 20 bases lying between them. The CDR3 has 17 amino acids. This chain's CDR3 is CASTNGGRLAGANVLTF. The CDR3 bases are TGCGCCAGCACCAACGGAGGGAGACTCGCAGGGGCCAACGTCCTGACTTTC.

The chain combines TRBV10-3 with TRBJ2-1, with 7 bases lining up with TRBD2. Trimming took 4 bases from V and 5 from J; bases not matched to a gene: 5. Looked up from germline, CDR1 is ENHRY and CDR2 is SYGVKD. The CDR3 covers 14 residues. The DNA of the CDR3 is TGTGCCATCAGTGCGGGAGGACTGGACAATGAGCAGTTCTTC. Translating it yields CAISAGGLDNEQFF.

The V and J genes are TRBV24-1 and TRBJ2-5, with TRBD1 matching over 10 bases. The CDR3 consists of 18 residues. CDR1 and CDR2 from the germline V gene are KGHDR and SFDVKD. The junction had 16 bases not matched to a gene; V was cut back by 10 bases and J by 0 bases. In DNA, the CDR3 is TGTGCCACTTCTGAGGGGACAGGGGCCGATCGTTACCAAGAGACCCAGTACTTC. Translation: CATSEGTGADRYQETQYF.

The chain carries TRBV19 and TRBJ1-6; possible D gene TRBD1, 6 bases. Per germline, CDR1 LNHDA and CDR2 SQIVND (reference sequence). The CDR3 runs to 16 residues. V was cut by 1 base and J by 8 bases, with 15 bases left in between. As DNA, the CDR3 is TGTGCCAGTAGTATAGCCTTACAGGGTACGGATTCACCCCTCCACTTT. Its translation is CASSIALQGTDSPLHF.

The chain links TRBV11-2 to TRBJ1-3; D gene unclear. Germline-derived CDR1 and CDR2 are SGHAT and FQNNGV. CDR3 length equals 15 residues. Trimming took off 0 bases at V and 0 bases at J, with 6 bases between the two ends. The CDR3 is CASSLEGNSGNTIYF. The CDR3 DNA reads TGTGCCAGCAGCTTAGAAGGGAACTCTGGAAACACCATATATTTT.

The chain recombines TRBV19 with TRBJ2-1, with D unclear. This CDR3 is built from 13 residues. Germline CDR1 is LNHDA and CDR2 is SQIVND (reference sequence). V gave up 1 base and J gave up 7 bases, with 8 bases separating them. The CDR3 sequence: CASSIGLGNEQFF. CDR3 DNA: TGTGCCAGTAGTATAGGCCTGGGGAATGAGCAGTTCTTC.

The chain employs TRBV29-1 and TRBJ1-1; TRBD1 might be the D (5 bases). The CDR3 has 11 amino acids. V shed 5 bases and J shed 5 bases, with 9 bases lying between them. Germline V gives CDR1 SQVTM, CDR2 ANQGSEA. The DNA for the CDR3 is TGCAGCGTTCAGGGATTTACTGAAGCTTTCTTT. It translates to CSVQGFTEAFF.

Of note for this clonotype: The junction departs from germline at one end; a sequencing error may be responsible. The chain combines TRBV10-3 with TRBJ2-5, with no clear D. Germline V CDR1 and CDR2: ENHRY, SYGVKD. The CDR3 consists of 12 residues. CDR3 sequence: CATSAPTETQYF. The CDR3 DNA reads TGTGCCACCAGTGCACCCACTGAGACCCAGTACTTC.

This clonotype was found a few times. This chain links TRBV2 with TRBJ1-1; unclear D gene. Deletions cut 0 bases from V and 5 bases from J, with 19 bases between. Germline loops: CDR1 SNHLY, CDR2 FYNNEI. This CDR3 is 17 amino acids long. The CDR3 spells CASSEAGSTRRGTEAFF. Written as DNA, the CDR3 is TGTGCCAGCAGTGAAGCGGGATCGACCCGGCGGGGTACTGAAGCTTTCTTT. Looking up the rest from reference TRBV2 and TRBJ1-1 gives the full variable domain: EPEVTQTPSHQVTQMGQEVILRCVPISNHLYFYWYRQILGQKVEFLVSFYNNEISEKSEIFDDQFSVERPDGSNFTLKIRSTKLEDSAMYFCASSEAGSTRRGTEAFFGQGTRLTVV.

The chain's CDR3 is CASSPRDYYEQYF. CDR3 in DNA: TGTGCCAGCAGCCCCCGGGATTACTACGAGCAGTACTTC. This sequence joins TRBV25-1 and TRBJ2-7, with D perhaps matching TRBD2 (5 bases). Germline-derived CDR1 and CDR2 are MGHDK and SYGVNS. V lost 6 bases and J 3 bases, leaving 12 bases between the germline ends. The CDR3 extends over 13 amino acids.

This clonotype was seen a few times. This chain uses TRBV7-3 with TRBJ2-5, with D perhaps TRBD2 (6 bases). This CDR3 region has 13 residues. Germline-derived CDR1 and CDR2 are SGHTA and FQGTGA. V was trimmed by 5 bases and J by 4 bases, leaving 11 bases between them. The CDR3 region is CASSATSSETQYF. The DNA for the CDR3 is TGTGCCAGCAGCGCGACTAGTTCAGAGACCCAGTACTTC.

The chain has TRBV12-3 or TRBV12-4 and TRBJ1-5; maybe TRBD1 (5 bases). The V gene lost 6 bases and the J gene lost 6 bases, with 9 bases spanning the gap. This CDR3 comprises 12 residues. Written as DNA, the CDR3 is TGTGCCAGCAGCTCAGGGAGTCAGCCCCAGCATTTT. Translated, it gives CASSSGSQPQHF.